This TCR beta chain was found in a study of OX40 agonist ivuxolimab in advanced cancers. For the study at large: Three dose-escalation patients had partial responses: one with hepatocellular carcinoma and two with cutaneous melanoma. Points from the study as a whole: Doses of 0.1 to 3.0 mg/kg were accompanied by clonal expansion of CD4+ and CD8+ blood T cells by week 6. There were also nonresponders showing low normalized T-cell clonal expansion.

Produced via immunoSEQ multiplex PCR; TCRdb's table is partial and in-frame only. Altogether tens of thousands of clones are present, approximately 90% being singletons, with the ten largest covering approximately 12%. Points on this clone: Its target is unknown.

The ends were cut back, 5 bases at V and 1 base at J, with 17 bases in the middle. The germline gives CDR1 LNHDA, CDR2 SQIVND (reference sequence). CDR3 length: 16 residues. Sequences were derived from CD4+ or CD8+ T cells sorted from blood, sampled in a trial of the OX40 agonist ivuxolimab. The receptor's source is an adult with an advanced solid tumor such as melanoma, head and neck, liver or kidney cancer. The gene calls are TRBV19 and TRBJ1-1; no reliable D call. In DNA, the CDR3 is TGTGCCAGTAGTCATGCAGCCACAACTCCGAACACTGAAGCTTTCTTT. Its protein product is CASSHAATTPNTEAFF.